Listed below are T cell receptor beta chains from one sample, sequenced in a study of shared clonotypes between healthy human individuals. Profiled with immunoSEQ multiplex PCR; TCRdb holds only in-frame clones, not every one. The sample has 650,000 to 800,000 clones, about 92% seen once. Sequencing was carried out using naive CD8+ T cells sorted from blood. The receptors here all came from a man aged 25 to 40 in good health. The CDR3 runs from the conserved cysteine through the conserved F or W. A D gene is named only where the DNA matches it firmly. Clone size is shown for a subset of rows, as once, few, many or a class of expanded clone.

j_call | v_call | cdr3_length | d_call | clone_size | cdr3_aa | cdr3_nt
TRBJ1-2 | TRBV7-2 | 14 | TRBD1 | once | CASSSGQGVGGYTF | TGTGCCAGCAGCTCGGGACAGGGGGTTGGTGGCTACACCTTC
TRBJ2-7 | TRBV18 | 14 | TRBD1 | . | CASSPTGGSSEQYF | TGTGCCAGCTCACCAACAGGGGGCTCGTCCGAGCAGTACTTC
TRBJ2-7 | TRBV15 | 13 | . | . | CATSREEGYEQYF | TGTGCCACCAGCAGAGAGGAAGGGTACGAGCAGTACTTC
TRBJ2-2 | TRBV5-4 | 14 | . | . | CASSPVGNTGELFF | TGTGCCAGCAGCCCGGTGGGGAACACCGGGGAGCTGTTTTTT
TRBJ1-2 | TRBV5-5 | 17 | . | . | CASSLPPWAADNYGYTF | TGTGCCAGCAGCTTGCCCCCCTGGGCAGCCGATAACTATGGCTACACCTTC
TRBJ2-7 | TRBV4-1 | 15 | . | . | CASSLLGDSDYEQYF | TGCGCCAGCAGCCTTCTCGGTGATTCTGACTACGAGCAGTACTTC
TRBJ2-1 | TRBV13 | 15 | TRBD1 | . | CASSLTGGGMGEQFF | TGTGCCAGCAGCCTAACAGGGGGCGGAATGGGTGAGCAGTTCTTC
TRBJ2-3 | TRBV10-2 | 15 | TRBD2 | . | CASSAELAGTDTQYF | TGCGCCAGCAGCGCTGAACTAGCGGGCACAGATACGCAGTATTTT
TRBJ1-1 | TRBV6-5 | 13 | . | . | CATQSADHTEAFF | TGTGCCACTCAGTCCGCAGACCACACTGAAGCTTTCTTT
TRBJ1-1 | TRBV5-5 | 15 | TRBD1 | . | CASSLERQGGTEAFF | TGTGCCAGCAGCTTGGAAAGACAGGGTGGCACTGAAGCTTTCTTT
TRBJ2-7 | TRBV27 | 13 | . | . | CASRRGHFSEQYF | TGTGCCAGCAGAAGGGGCCATTTTTCCGAGCAGTACTTC
TRBJ2-7 | TRBV19 | 16 | . | . | CASSIYPRDFPFEQYF | TGTGCCAGTAGTATTTATCCTAGGGACTTCCCTTTCGAGCAGTACTTC
TRBJ1-1 | TRBV11-2 | 16 | . | . | CASSLLALRWGTEAFF | TGTGCCAGCAGCCTCCTGGCCTTAAGATGGGGGACTGAAGCTTTCTTT
TRBJ2-1 | TRBV6-1 | 16 | . | . | CASSEAKGRSYNEQFF | TGTGCCAGCAGTGAAGCGAAGGGCCGCTCCTACAATGAGCAGTTCTTC
TRBJ1-5 | TRBV7-9 | 15 | TRBD1 | . | CASSLRADREQPQHF | TGTGCCAGCAGCTTAAGGGCGGACAGGGAACAGCCCCAGCATTTT
TRBJ2-1 | TRBV15 | 14 | . | . | CATSRGHVGYEQFF | TGTGCCACCAGCAGAGGGCATGTAGGCTATGAGCAGTTCTTC
TRBJ2-7 | TRBV27 | 15 | TRBD2 | . | CASSLSSGGTYEQYF | TGTGCCAGCAGTTTATCTAGCGGGGGGACCTACGAGCAGTACTTC
TRBJ2-7 | TRBV5-1 | 17 | TRBD1 | . | CASSFSVTGTATYEQYF | TGCGCCAGCAGTTTCTCCGTTACCGGGACAGCAACCTACGAGCAGTACTTC
TRBJ2-7 | TRBV7-2 | 13 | . | . | CASSLTNTYEQYF | TGTGCCAGCAGCTTAACGAATACCTACGAGCAGTACTTC
TRBJ2-1 | TRBV19 | 18 | TRBD2 | once | CASSIGGTSGSRYNEQFF | TGTGCCAGTAGTATAGGGGGGACTAGCGGGAGCAGGTACAATGAGCAGTTCTTC
TRBJ2-5 | TRBV9 | 14 | . | . | CASSSPQDQETQYF | TGTGCCAGCAGCTCCCCCCAGGACCAAGAGACCCAGTACTTC
TRBJ1-5 | TRBV30 | 15 | TRBD1 | . | CAWSEGQGAGQPQHF | TGTGCCTGGAGTGAAGGACAGGGGGCAGGTCAGCCCCAGCATTTT
TRBJ1-1 | TRBV7-9 | 14 | TRBD1 | . | CASSLDRLNTEAFF | TGTGCCAGCAGCCTGGACAGGTTGAACACTGAAGCTTTCTTT
TRBJ2-7 | TRBV10-1 | 17 | TRBD1 | . | CASSEFSRTGGAGEQYF | TGCGCCAGCAGTGAGTTTTCCCGGACAGGGGGCGCGGGAGAGCAGTACTTC
TRBJ2-7 | TRBV5-5 | 16 | . | once | CASSSLTGSLYYEQYF | TGTGCCAGCAGCTCGTTAACAGGGTCCCTATACTACGAGCAGTACTTC
TRBJ2-7 | TRBV5-4 | 14 | . | . | CASSLARNSYEQYF | TGTGCCAGCAGCTTGGCCAGGAACTCCTACGAGCAGTACTTC
TRBJ1-2 | TRBV6-1 | 11 | . | . | CATGLNYGYTF | TGTGCCACCGGGCTTAACTATGGCTACACCTTC
TRBJ2-7 | TRBV10-3 | 16 | . | . | CAISESPQGRGYEQYF | TGTGCCATCAGTGAGTCCCCCCAGGGCAGGGGTTACGAGCAGTACTTC
TRBJ2-2 | TRBV5-4 | 16 | TRBD2 | . | CASSLEREGRAGELFF | TGTGCCAGCAGCTTGGAGCGGGAGGGCCGGGCCGGGGAGCTGTTTTTT
TRBJ2-7 | TRBV15 | 19 | TRBD1 | . | CATSRDRDRVINYEFGQYF | TGTGCCACCAGCAGAGATCGGGACAGGGTTATTAACTACGAATTCGGGCAGTACTTC
TRBJ2-1 | TRBV6-1 | 17 | . | . | CASSEASWPRIIHEQFF | TGTGCCAGCAGTGAAGCGAGTTGGCCTAGAATCATCCATGAGCAGTTCTTC
TRBJ2-1 | TRBV5-4 | 14 | . | . | CASSFDSSYNEQFF | TGTGCCAGCAGCTTTGACAGTTCCTACAATGAGCAGTTCTTC
TRBJ2-3 | TRBV9 | 13 | . | . | CASSPGTTDTQYF | TGTGCCAGCAGCCCCGGGACTACAGATACGCAGTATTTT
TRBJ2-1 | TRBV11-3 | 12 | . | . | CASSSSSGTQFF | TGTGCCAGCAGCTCCAGTTCGGGGACTCAGTTCTTC
TRBJ2-7 | TRBV11-2 | 15 | . | . | CASSLDIGEIYEQYF | TGTGCCAGCAGCTTAGATATAGGCGAGATCTACGAGCAGTACTTC
TRBJ1-5 | TRBV2 | 13 | . | . | CASSEMGNQPQHF | TGTGCCAGCAGTGAAATGGGCAATCAGCCCCAGCATTTT
TRBJ1-4 | TRBV7-6 | 17 | TRBD1 | . | CASSPTTGLSENEKLFF | TGTGCCAGCAGCCCTACGACAGGGCTGTCAGAAAATGAAAAACTGTTTTTT
TRBJ1-2 | TRBV28 | 15 | TRBD1 | . | CASSFPGTANYGYTF | TGTGCCAGCAGTTTCCCCGGGACAGCTAACTATGGCTACACCTTC
TRBJ2-1 | TRBV5-1 | 16 | TRBD2 | . | CASSLSGLAGASEQFF | TGCGCCAGCAGCTTGTCCGGACTAGCGGGAGCAAGTGAGCAGTTCTTC
TRBJ2-2 | TRBV7-9 | 16 | . | . | CASSSSNQGLNGELFF | TGTGCCAGCAGCTCTTCGAATCAGGGACTTAATGGGGAGCTGTTTTTT
TRBJ2-5 | TRBV10-3 | 13 | . | . | CAIRSHQQETQYF | TGTGCCATCAGGTCCCACCAGCAAGAGACCCAGTACTTC